This is a list of T cell receptor beta chains from one sample in a study of cytomegalovirus exposure and HLA in healthy donors. Clones were sequenced by immunoSEQ multiplex PCR, and TCRdb holds only the in-frame ones, with some missing. The table includes about 130,000 clones, around 84% detected once. The sequenced material came from PBMCs. These receptors all come from a woman aged 18-35 years in good health and CMV-seropositive. Each CDR3 is given with its conserved first and last residue. The D gene is left open where the match is weak. Size is omitted from some rows. Given values are once, few, many or a class for expanded clones.

j_gene | d_gene | v_gene | abundance | CDR3aa | CDR3nt
TRBJ1-5 | NA | TRBV12-1 | NA | CASSRGGQPQHF | TGTGCCAGCTCTCGGGGTGGCCAGCCCCAGCATTTT
TRBJ1-5 | NA | TRBV7-9 | NA | CASSHTEMGQPQHF | TGTGCCAGCAGCCATACAGAGATGGGTCAGCCCCAGCATTTT
TRBJ2-2 | TRBD2 | TRBV5-4 | NA | CASSPLTGGGATGELFF | TGTGCCAGCAGCCCATTGACCGGCGGGGGAGCCACCGGGGAGCTGTTTTTT
TRBJ1-2 | NA | TRBV4-1 | NA | CASSQVGLGRDGYTF | TGCGCCAGCAGCCAAGTTGGATTGGGGAGGGATGGCTACACCTTC
TRBJ1-1 | NA | TRBV5-1 | NA | CASSLEGVLNTEAFF | TGCGCCAGCAGCTTGGAGGGGGTGTTGAACACTGAAGCTTTCTTT
TRBJ2-5 | NA | TRBV5-1 | few | CASSYRETQYF | TGCGCCAGCAGCTATCGGGAGACCCAGTACTTC
TRBJ2-7 | TRBD1 | TRBV6-1 | once | CASSESFGTVYEQYF | TGTGCCAGCAGTGAATCCTTTGGGACAGTCTACGAGCAGTACTTC
TRBJ2-7 | NA | TRBV5-5 | NA | CASSSELYEQYF | TGTGCCAGCAGCTCGGAGCTCTACGAGCAGTACTTC
TRBJ2-2 | NA | TRBV19 | few | CASSRGLNTGELFF | TGTGCCAGTAGTCGGGGGTTGAACACCGGGGAGCTGTTTTTT
TRBJ2-5 | TRBD2 | TRBV2 | NA | CASVNGRGGNQETQYF | TGTGCCAGCGTCAACGGTCGCGGGGGGAATCAAGAGACCCAGTACTTC
TRBJ2-7 | TRBD1 | TRBV19 | once | CASSGGQSYYEQYF | TGTGCCAGTAGTGGGGGACAGTCTTATTACGAGCAGTACTTC